Below, one T cell receptor (beta chain) is given with its context. Original analysis: Nucleated cell number was recorded as an estimate derived from reference gene primer amplification. Generated by immunoSEQ multiplex PCR, the TCRdb table keeps only in-frame clones and is missing some. The DNA gave D and trimming, while V, J and clone size come from that table. The sample carries around 150,000 clones, 85% to 95% recorded once. The sample comes from a study of blood T cell repertoires in COVID-19. The germline CDR1 and CDR2 sequences are MDHEN and SYDVKM. This CDR3 contains 14 residues. V was clipped by 6 bases and J by 3 bases, with 14 bases between them.

This sequence originates from a woman aged 45-65 years with acute or convalescent COVID-19. This rearrangement joins TRBV28 to TRBJ1-2; D is uncertain. The sequencing sample was made of peripheral blood. CDR3 bases: TGTGCCAGCAGGGGCTTTGGCAGTCACTATGGCTACACCTTC. Translating it yields CASRGFGSHYGYTF.